This T cell receptor (beta chain) derives from a study of T cells after yellow fever vaccination. Overall study results and limits: The secondary T-cell response peaked on day 5, not day 15, but was weaker. Clonotypes found in both CD4 and CD8 compartments made up a small share.

V shed 0 bases, J shed 4 bases, and the junction held 2 bases outside the gene matches. The length of the CDR3 is 16 residues. Germline assignment: CDR1 KGHSH and CDR2 LQKENI. This clonotype was observed a handful of times. The antigen remains unidentified. TCRdb recomputed calls from the 5' RACE reads with MiXCR, one row per CDR3 protein. The table includes 300,000 to 350,000 distinct CDR3 sequences, roughly a tenth detected once. V is TRBV18 and J is TRBJ2-6; 8 bases align to TRBD1. This receptor was identified in a man in his late teens or twenties who received the YFV17D yellow fever vaccine. The sequencing used CD4+ T cells sorted from PBMCs, collected 45 days after the yellow fever booster vaccination. The CDR3 loop is CASSPPTGVGANVLTF. The CDR3 DNA reads TGTGCCAGCTCACCACCGACAGGGGTCGGGGCCAACGTCCTGACTTTC.